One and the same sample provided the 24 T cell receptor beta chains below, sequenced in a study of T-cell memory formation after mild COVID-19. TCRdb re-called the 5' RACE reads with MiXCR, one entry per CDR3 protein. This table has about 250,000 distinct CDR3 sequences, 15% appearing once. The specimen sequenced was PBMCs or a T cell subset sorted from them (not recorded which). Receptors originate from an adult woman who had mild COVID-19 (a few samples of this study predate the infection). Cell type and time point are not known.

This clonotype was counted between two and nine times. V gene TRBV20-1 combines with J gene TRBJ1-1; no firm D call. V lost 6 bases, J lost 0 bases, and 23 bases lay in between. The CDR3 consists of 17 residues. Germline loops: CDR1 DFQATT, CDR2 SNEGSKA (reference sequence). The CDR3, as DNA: TGCAGTGCGCCCGCCATCCCAGCGGGTCCCATGAACACTGAAGCTTTCTTT. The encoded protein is CSAPAIPAGPMNTEAFF.

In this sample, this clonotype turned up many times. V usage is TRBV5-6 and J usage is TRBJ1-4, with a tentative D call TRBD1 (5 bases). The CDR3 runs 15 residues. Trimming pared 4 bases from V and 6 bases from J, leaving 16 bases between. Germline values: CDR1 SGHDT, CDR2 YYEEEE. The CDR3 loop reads CASSDSRLSHEKLFF. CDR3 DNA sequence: TGTGCCAGCAGCGACAGCAGACTGTCCCATGAAAAACTGTTTTTT.

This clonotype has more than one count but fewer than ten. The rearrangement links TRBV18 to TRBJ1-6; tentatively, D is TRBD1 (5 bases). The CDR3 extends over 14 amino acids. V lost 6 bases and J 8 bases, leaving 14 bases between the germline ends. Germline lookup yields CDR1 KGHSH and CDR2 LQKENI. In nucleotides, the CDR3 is TGTGCCAGCTCCCCCCAGGACACTGATTCACCCCTCCACTTT. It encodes CASSPQDTDSPLHF.

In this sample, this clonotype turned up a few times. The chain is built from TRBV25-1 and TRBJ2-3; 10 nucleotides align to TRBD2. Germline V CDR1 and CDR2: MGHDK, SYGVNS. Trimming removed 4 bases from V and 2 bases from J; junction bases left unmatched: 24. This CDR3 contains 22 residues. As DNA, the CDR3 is TGTGCCAGCAGTGCCTATGGCCCCGGGCTAGCGGGAGAGCGGTCGAACACAGATACGCAGTATTTT. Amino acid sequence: CASSAYGPGLAGERSNTDTQYF.

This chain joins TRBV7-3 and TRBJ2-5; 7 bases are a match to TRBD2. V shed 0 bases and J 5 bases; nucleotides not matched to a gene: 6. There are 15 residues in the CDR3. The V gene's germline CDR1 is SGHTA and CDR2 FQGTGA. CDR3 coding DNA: TGTGCCAGCAGCTTAACGGGAGGGCGAGGGGAGACCCAGTACTTC. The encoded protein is CASSLTGGRGETQYF.

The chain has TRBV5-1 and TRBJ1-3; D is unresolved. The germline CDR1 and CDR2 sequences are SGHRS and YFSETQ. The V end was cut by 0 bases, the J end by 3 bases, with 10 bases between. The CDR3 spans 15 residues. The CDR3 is CASSLAAGGGNTIYF. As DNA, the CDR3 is TGCGCCAGCAGCTTGGCGGCAGGCGGTGGAAACACCATATATTTT.

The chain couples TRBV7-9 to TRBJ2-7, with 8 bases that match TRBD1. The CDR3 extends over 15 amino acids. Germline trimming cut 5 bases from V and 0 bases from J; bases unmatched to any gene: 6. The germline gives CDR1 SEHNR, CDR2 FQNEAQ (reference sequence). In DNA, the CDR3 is TGTGCCAGCAGCGGCGAACAGGGGGTCTCCTACGAGCAGTACTTC. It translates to CASSGEQGVSYEQYF.

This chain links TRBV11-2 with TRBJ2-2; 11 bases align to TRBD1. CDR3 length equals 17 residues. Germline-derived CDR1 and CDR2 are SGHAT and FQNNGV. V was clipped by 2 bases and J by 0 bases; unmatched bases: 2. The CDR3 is CASSLRTGGSNTGELFF. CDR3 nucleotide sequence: TGTGCCAGCAGCTTACGGACAGGGGGCTCGAACACCGGGGAGCTGTTTTTT.

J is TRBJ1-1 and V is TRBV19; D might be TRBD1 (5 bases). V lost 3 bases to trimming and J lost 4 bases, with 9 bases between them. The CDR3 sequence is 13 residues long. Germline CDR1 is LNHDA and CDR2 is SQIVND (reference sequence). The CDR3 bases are TGTGCCAGTAGTATGGGGGGGAGCACTGAAGCTTTCTTT. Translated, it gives CASSMGGSTEAFF.

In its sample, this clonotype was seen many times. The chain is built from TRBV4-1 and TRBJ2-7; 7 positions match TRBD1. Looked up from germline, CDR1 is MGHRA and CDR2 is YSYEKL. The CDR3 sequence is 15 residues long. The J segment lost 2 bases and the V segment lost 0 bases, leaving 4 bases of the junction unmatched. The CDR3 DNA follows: TGCGCCAGCAGCCAAGATTGGGACAGTCCCTACGAGCAGTACTTC. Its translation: CASSQDWDSPYEQYF.

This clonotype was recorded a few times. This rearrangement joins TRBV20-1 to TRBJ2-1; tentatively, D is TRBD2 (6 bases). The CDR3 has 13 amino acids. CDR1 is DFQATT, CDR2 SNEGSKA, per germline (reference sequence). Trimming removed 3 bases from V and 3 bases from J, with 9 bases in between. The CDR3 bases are TGCAGTGCTAGGGAGGGGATCTACAATGAGCAGTTCTTC. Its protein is CSAREGIYNEQFF.

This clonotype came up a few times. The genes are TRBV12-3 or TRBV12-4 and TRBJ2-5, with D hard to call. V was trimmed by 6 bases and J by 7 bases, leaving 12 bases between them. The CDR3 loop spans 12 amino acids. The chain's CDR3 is CASSQRKGTQYF. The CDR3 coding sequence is TGTGCCAGCAGCCAGCGTAAGGGGACCCAGTACTTC.

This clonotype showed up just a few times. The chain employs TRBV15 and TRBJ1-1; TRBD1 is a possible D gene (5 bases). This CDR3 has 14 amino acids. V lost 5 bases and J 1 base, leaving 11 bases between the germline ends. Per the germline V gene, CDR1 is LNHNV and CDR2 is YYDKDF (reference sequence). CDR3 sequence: CATSQRQGNTEAFF. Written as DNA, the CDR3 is TGTGCCACCAGCCAAAGGCAGGGGAACACTGAAGCTTTCTTT.

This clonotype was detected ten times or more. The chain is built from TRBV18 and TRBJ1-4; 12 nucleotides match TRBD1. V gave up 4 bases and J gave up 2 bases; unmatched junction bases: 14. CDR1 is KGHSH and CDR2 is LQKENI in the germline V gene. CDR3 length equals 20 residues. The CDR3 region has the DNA TGTGCCAGCTCACTCAAGCCGGGACAGGGGGCTTCGGCGACTAATGAAAAACTGTTTTTT. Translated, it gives CASSLKPGQGASATNEKLFF.

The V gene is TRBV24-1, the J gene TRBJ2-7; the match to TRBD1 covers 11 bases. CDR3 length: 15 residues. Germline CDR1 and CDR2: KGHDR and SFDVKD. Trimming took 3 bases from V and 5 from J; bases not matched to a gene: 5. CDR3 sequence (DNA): TGTGCCACCAGTGATACGGGGACAGGGGGAAACGAGCAGTACTTC. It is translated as CATSDTGTGGNEQYF.

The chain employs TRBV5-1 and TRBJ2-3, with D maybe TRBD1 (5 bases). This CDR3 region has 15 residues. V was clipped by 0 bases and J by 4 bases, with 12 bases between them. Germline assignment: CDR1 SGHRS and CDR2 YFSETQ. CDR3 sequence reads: CASSLALQVADTQYF. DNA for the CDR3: TGCGCCAGCAGCTTGGCCCTACAGGTCGCAGATACGCAGTATTTT.

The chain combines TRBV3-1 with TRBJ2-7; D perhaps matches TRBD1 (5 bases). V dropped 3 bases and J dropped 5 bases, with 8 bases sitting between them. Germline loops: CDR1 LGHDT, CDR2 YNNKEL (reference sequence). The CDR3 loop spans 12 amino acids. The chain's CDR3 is CASSQSGNEQYF. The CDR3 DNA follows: TGTGCCAGCAGCCAGTCAGGGAACGAGCAGTACTTC.

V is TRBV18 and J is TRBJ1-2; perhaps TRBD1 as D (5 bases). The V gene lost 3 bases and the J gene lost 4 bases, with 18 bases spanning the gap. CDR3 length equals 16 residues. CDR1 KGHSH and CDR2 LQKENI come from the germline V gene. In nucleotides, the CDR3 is TGTGCCAGCTCACCGGGACCGGAGCCCTTACTCTATGGCTACACCTTC. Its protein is CASSPGPEPLLYGYTF.

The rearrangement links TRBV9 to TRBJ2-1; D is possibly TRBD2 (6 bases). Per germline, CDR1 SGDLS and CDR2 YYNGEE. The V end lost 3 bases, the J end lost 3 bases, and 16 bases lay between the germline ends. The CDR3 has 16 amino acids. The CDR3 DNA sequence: TGTGCCAGCAGCGCCGGGGGACCCCCGTTCTACAATGAGCAGTTCTTC. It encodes CASSAGGPPFYNEQFF.

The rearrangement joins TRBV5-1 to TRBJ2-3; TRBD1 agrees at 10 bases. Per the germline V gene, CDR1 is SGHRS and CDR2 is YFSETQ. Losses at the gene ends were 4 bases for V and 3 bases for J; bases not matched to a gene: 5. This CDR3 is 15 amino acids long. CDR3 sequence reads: CASSPGDRGTDTQYF. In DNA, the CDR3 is TGCGCCAGCAGCCCGGGGGACAGGGGAACAGATACGCAGTATTTT.

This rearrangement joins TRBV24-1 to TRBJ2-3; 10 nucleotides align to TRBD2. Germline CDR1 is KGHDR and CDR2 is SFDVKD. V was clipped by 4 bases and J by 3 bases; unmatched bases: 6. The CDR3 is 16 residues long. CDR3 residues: CATSELSGGATDTQYF. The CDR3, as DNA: TGTGCCACCAGTGAGCTGAGCGGGGGGGCAACAGATACGCAGTATTTT.

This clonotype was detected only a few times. The chain's CDR3 is CSAPVGGDYEQYF. CDR3 in DNA: TGCAGTGCCCCCGTGGGGGGCGACTACGAGCAGTACTTC. The J gene is TRBJ2-7, the V gene TRBV20-1, with D possibly called TRBD1 or TRBD2 (6 bases each). With 6 bases removed from V and 3 bases from J, the gap between germline ends came to 15 bases. CDR1 is DFQATT and CDR2 is SNEGSKA in the germline V gene (reference sequence). This CDR3 has 13 residues.

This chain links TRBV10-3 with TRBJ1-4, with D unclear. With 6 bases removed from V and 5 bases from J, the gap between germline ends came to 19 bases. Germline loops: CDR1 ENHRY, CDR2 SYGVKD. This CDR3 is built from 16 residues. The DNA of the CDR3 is TGTGCCATCAGCGATCCCGGGAGGGCATCCAATGAAAAACTGTTTTTT. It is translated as CAISDPGRASNEKLFF.

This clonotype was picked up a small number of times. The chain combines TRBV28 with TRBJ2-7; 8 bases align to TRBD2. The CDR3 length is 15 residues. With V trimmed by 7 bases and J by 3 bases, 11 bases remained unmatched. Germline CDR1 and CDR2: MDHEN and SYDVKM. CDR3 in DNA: TGTGCCAGCACCACACCGGGACTAGGCCTCTACGAGCAGTACTTC. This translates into CASTTPGLGLYEQYF. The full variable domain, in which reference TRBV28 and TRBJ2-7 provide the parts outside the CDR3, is DVKVTQSSRYLVKRTGEKVFLECVQDMDHENMFWYRQDPGLGLRLIYFSYDVKMKEKGDIPEGYSVSREKKERFSLILESASTNQTSMYLCASTTPGLGLYEQYFGPGTRLTVT.